This T cell receptor (beta chain) derives from a study of T cell responses to AZD1222 COVID-19 vaccine. Study-level points and caveats: Most donors were white British and more were female, and clonal diversity was possibly underestimated.

Deletions cut 1 base from V and 4 bases from J, with 14 bases between. CDR1 SGHAT and CDR2 FQNNGV come from the germline V gene. This CDR3 region has 15 residues. Regarding this clone: Antigen: not known.

Profiled with immunoSEQ multiplex PCR; TCRdb holds only in-frame clones, not every one. Among 100,000 to 150,000 clones listed, 88% were seen once. The sample here was peripheral blood, taken on day 0 of AZD1222 vaccination. This clonotype was sampled from an adult in good health. J is TRBJ2-7 and V is TRBV11-2, with D possibly matching TRBD1 (6 bases). CDR3 loop: CASSLGFQGPYEQYF. CDR3 coding DNA: TGTGCCAGCAGCTTAGGTTTCCAGGGGCCTTACGAGCAGTACTTC.